This T cell receptor (beta chain) was retrieved from a study of graft-versus-host responses after intestinal transplantation. Study overall: Isolated intestinal, liver-intestinal, or multivisceral transplants had been given to the recipients. Every recipient underwent anti-thymocyte globulin induction, then tacrolimus and steroids for roughly 3 years. Study outcomes and limitations: Some GvH clones appeared in ileal mucosa or blood before recipient bone marrow. Circulating GvH clone levels at their peak were associated with HvG declines (early post-transplant).

As regards this clone: The antigen remains unidentified.

In germline, CDR1 is MNHEY, CDR2 SMNVEV (reference sequence). CDR3 length: 14 amino acids. V shed 4 bases and J shed 2 bases, with 10 bases lying between them. Repertoires were generated with immunoSEQ multiplex PCR, while TCRdb's copy carries only in-frame clones and drops some. The sample has 90,000 to 130,000 clones, just under 95% seen once. Sequencing used unstimulated CD8+ T cells sorted from spleen or lymph node cells, obtained before transplant. The J gene is TRBJ2-3, the V gene TRBV27, with D perhaps given as TRBD1 or TRBD2 (5 bases each). This receptor was taken from a human donor who was the organ donor for an intestinal transplant. The DNA of the CDR3 is TGTGCCAGCAGTTCGGGACCCTTCACAGATACGCAGTATTTT. This gives the protein CASSSGPFTDTQYF.